A selection of T cell receptor beta chains follows, all from one sample in a study of blood T cell repertoires in COVID-19. The repertoire was sequenced with immunoSEQ multiplex PCR; TCRdb's copy has only in-frame clones and lacks some. The table has more than 250,000 clones, about 92% seen once. Sequenced sample: PBMCs or T cells enriched from blood (not recorded which). These receptors were taken from a woman aged 30 to 39 who had recovered from COVID-19. Both conserved end residues are part of each CDR3. Each record gives: clone size, D gene, V gene, J gene, CDR3 DNA, CDR3 protein. D genes are given only for firm matches. Size values are once, few and many counts, or a class for expanded clones, and some rows have none.

>NA|TRBD1|TRBV2|TRBJ1-1
TGTGCCAGCAGCCTGGGACAGGGTGAAGCTTTCTTT
CASSLGQGEAFF
>NA|NA|TRBV20-1|TRBJ1-2
TGCAGTGCTAGCCGGGGGGGCTACACCTTC
CSASRGGYTF
>NA|NA|TRBV27|TRBJ1-2
TGTGCCAGCACCACTTTTCAGAGACAGGTCGGCTATGGCTACACCTTC
CASTTFQRQVGYGYTF
>NA|NA|TRBV2|TRBJ1-1
TGTGCCAGCAGTGACCTACGTCTACGCGGGAACACTGAAGCTTTCTTT
CASSDLRLRGNTEAFF
>once|TRBD1|TRBV19|TRBJ2-6
TGTGCCAGTAGTCAGCAGACAGGGGGGGCCAACGTCCTGACTTTC
CASSQQTGGANVLTF
>once|NA|TRBV5-1|TRBJ1-2
TGCGCCAGCAGCTTGGGTCAGGACTATGGCTACACCTTC
CASSLGQDYGYTF
>NA|TRBD1|TRBV5-1|TRBJ2-7
TGCGCCAGCAGCCCATTCGGACAGGGGAACTACGAGCAGTACTTC
CASSPFGQGNYEQYF
>few|TRBD2|TRBV7-3|TRBJ2-1
TGTGCCAGCAGCCTTGGGACTAGCATTGGCGATGAGCAGTTCTTC
CASSLGTSIGDEQFF
>few|NA|TRBV29-1|TRBJ1-1
TGCAGCGTTGGCAGGGCAGGGAAAACTGAAGCTTTCTTT
CSVGRAGKTEAFF
>NA|TRBD1|TRBV19|TRBJ1-6
TGTGCCAGTAGTACGGGGACTACAGGGGGCGGTTCACCCCTCCACTTT
CASSTGTTGGGSPLHF
>few|NA|TRBV19|TRBJ2-2
TGTGCCAGCAGCGGGAACACCGGGGAGCTGTTTTTT
CASSGNTGELFF
>NA|TRBD2|TRBV19|TRBJ2-1
TGTGCCAGTAGCGGTAGCGGGGGGAGTGAGCAGTTCTTC
CASSGSGGSEQFF
>NA|NA|TRBV6-2/TRBV6-3|TRBJ1-2
TGTGCCAGCAGCCCCGGAGATAACTATGGCTACACCTTC
CASSPGDNYGYTF
>NA|TRBD2|TRBV3-1/TRBV3-2|TRBJ2-3
TGTGCCAGCAGCCAAGATTTAGTCCTAGCGGGGGTGTCAGTGTATTTT
CASSQDLVLAGVSVYF
>NA|TRBD1|TRBV19|TRBJ1-2
TGTGCCCTCGGGCAGGGGGCTAGCTACACCTTC
CALGQGASYTF
>NA|NA|TRBV19|TRBJ1-5
TGTGCCAGTAGTATTACAGGGTCCGATAGCAATCAGCCCCAGCATTTT
CASSITGSDSNQPQHF
>NA|NA|TRBV12-3/TRBV12-4|TRBJ2-3
TGTGCCAGCAGCCCCCCTGATACGCAGTATTTT
CASSPPDTQYF
>once|NA|TRBV12-3/TRBV12-4|TRBJ2-3
TGTGCCAGCACCCCAAGTCTAAATACGCAGTATTTT
CASTPSLNTQYF
>NA|TRBD2|TRBV7-2|TRBJ2-1
TGTGCCAGCAGCCGCAGCGGGAGCTCCTACAATGAGCAGTTCTTC
CASSRSGSSYNEQFF
>NA|NA|TRBV12-3/TRBV12-4|TRBJ1-2
TGTGCCAGCAGCCTCCAGGGGTTCGGTGGCTACACCTTC
CASSLQGFGGYTF
>NA|NA|TRBV30|TRBJ1-3
TGTGCCTGGAGGGTGACAGGCTATAACACCATATATTTT
CAWRVTGYNTIYF
>NA|TRBD2|TRBV9|TRBJ2-5
TGTGCCAGCAGCGCGGGACTAGCGGGCCCCCTGGAGACCCAGTACTTC
CASSAGLAGPLETQYF
>NA|TRBD1|TRBV5-4|TRBJ1-6
TGTGCCAGCAGCTTGCAGGGGGAAAATTCACCCCTCCACTTT
CASSLQGENSPLHF
>NA|NA|TRBV4-1|TRBJ1-2
TGCGCCAGCAGCCAAGATCGGGGGGTAGGCGGCTACACCTTC
CASSQDRGVGGYTF
>NA|NA|TRBV7-2|TRBJ2-1
TGTGCCAGCAGCTTAGGACAGACAATTGGCGAGCAGTTCTTC
CASSLGQTIGEQFF
>NA|NA|TRBV10-3|TRBJ1-5
TGTGCCATCAGCGAAAAGGGGCAGGGCAATCAGCCCCAGCATTTT
CAISEKGQGNQPQHF
>NA|TRBD1|TRBV6-1|TRBJ1-2
TGTGCCAGCAGTGAAACCCTCCGACAGGGGCCAATTAACTATGGCTACACCTTC
CASSETLRQGPINYGYTF
>NA|TRBD1|TRBV18|TRBJ1-1
TGTGCCAGCTCCCAAGACAGGGGGCTATTCACTGAAGCTTTCTTT
CASSQDRGLFTEAFF